The rows below give T cell receptor beta chains drawn from one sample of a study of blood T cells in healthy people across ages. Each CDR3 protein is one row after TCRdb ran MiXCR on the 5' RACE reads. The data hold about 1.8 million distinct CDR3 sequences, with less than 50% observed a single time. The sample was blood. These receptors were taken from a woman between 40 and 55 years old in good health. Both conserved end residues are trimmed from each CDR3.

v_call cdr3_aa
TRBV6-2/TRBV6-3 ASSLGPLH
TRBV9 ASSVSGGALETQY
TRBV6-1 ASSERTGEKDEQY
TRBV20-1 SARGASGSGWITDTQY
TRBV3-1 ASSPGQEGETQY
TRBV6-5 ASSYPSGGGGTQY
TRBV28 ASIWGEDTQY
TRBV28 ASTKDREETQY
TRBV28 ASSWTFYEQY
TRBV5-6 ASSSGNSYEQY
TRBV4-3 ASSQFREQETQY
TRBV24-1 ATAGQGGEQY
TRBV6-1 ASSEAGGPNQPQH
TRBV20-1 SARQAGGPYNEQY
TRBV5-5 ASSLVGGSEETQY
TRBV20-1 SATGTSGNQETQY
TRBV7-2 ASSSRTGGEIAKNIQY
TRBV6-1 TSSGTRTGLDYGYT
TRBV9 ASSVGIGGAFEQY
TRBV7-9 ASRDRSRLAGAYEQY
TRBV28 ASSPWGVGGSGANVLT
TRBV20-1 SALSGEYNSPLH
TRBV7-2 ASTPGSGISYEQY
TRBV10-3 AVSVQATYEQY
TRBV7-2 ASSSDSYQPQH
TRBV15 ATSPRGAEETQY